This T cell receptor (beta chain) was recorded in a study of beta chain features in type 1 diabetes. The CDR3 extends over 16 amino acids. CDR1 is SSHAT and CDR2 is FNYEAQ in the germline V gene (reference sequence). The V end lost 1 base, the J end lost 5 bases, and 17 bases lay between the germline ends. Comment on this clone: Its antigen is as yet unknown.

The isolated RNA, all of it, was reverse transcribed, so expressed TCRB transcripts were what got sequenced. Sequencing used immunoSEQ multiplex PCR; TCRdb keeps in-frame clones, though not all of them. The sample has just under 150,000 clones, 13% seen once. Sorting with CD45RO/CCR7/CD25/CD127/CD95/CD27 yielded naive, central memory, regulatory and stem-like memory CD4+ cells. Whole-study results and caveats: Type 1 diabetes patients showed a moderate but significant shortening of TCRB CDR3s in all four CD4+ subsets. PCR might favor shorter templates, but any such skew would affect patients and controls equally. Type 1 diabetes patients had fewer VDJ junction insertions and more deletions. The study found that naive, central memory and Treg TCRB repertoires appeared more similar in patients than in healthy donors.

The receptor was derived from a man between 18 and 29 years old with type 1 diabetes. Sequenced sample: central memory CD4+ T cells from blood. The V gene is TRBV7-7, the J gene TRBJ2-5; no definite D call. Here the CDR3 DNA reads TGTGCCAGCAGCTTAGTCGTGGGTGGGGTATCGGAGACCCAGTACTTC. It codes for CASSLVVGGVSETQYF.